What follows are 23 T cell receptor beta chains derived from one specimen sequenced in a study of shared T cell receptors in the human thymus (dated by TCRdb to the early 2020s). Library construction relied on the immunoSEQ multiplex PCR assay. Imported from immuneACCESS, the table was reduced by TCRdb to in-frame sequences with V and J called. These copies leave out some clones; in studies compared against another copy, an unresolved V gene accounts for under half, and the cause of the remainder is not known. The sample includes 700,000 or so clones, with 70% to 90% observed a single time. The leading ten clones occupy approximately 0.01% of the sample. The same data also went into a second study, on human thymus T cells.

The source material was thymocytes. All receptors derive from a girl under three years old with a congenital heart defect. Donor details come from another sample of the same person, matched by shared clones.

The gene calls are TRBV7-9 and TRBJ1-5; maybe TRBD1 (6 bases). V lost 1 base and J 1 base, leaving 20 bases between the germline ends. The length of the CDR3 is 19 residues. Germline CDR1 is SEHNR and CDR2 is FQNEAQ (reference sequence). The CDR3 reads CASSLGDPTGTGSNQPQHF. CDR3 nucleotides: TGTGCCAGCAGCTTAGGAGACCCAACAGGGACGGGCAGCAATCAGCCCCAGCATTTT.

The V gene is TRBV5-5, the J gene TRBJ2-2; maybe TRBD2 (6 bases). The ends were cut back, 4 bases at V and 3 bases at J, with 16 bases in the middle. Per germline, CDR1 SGHKS and CDR2 YYEKEE (reference sequence). The CDR3 is 16 amino acids. In DNA, the CDR3 is TGTGCCAGCAGCCCGAGTAGGGACTCCTACACCGGGGAGCTGTTTTTT. Its translation is CASSPSRDSYTGELFF.

CDR3 nucleotides: TGTGCCAGTTCCCATTCAGGGGCCGGCTCCTACGAGCAGTACTTC. It codes for CASSHSGAGSYEQYF. V gene TRBV19 combines with J gene TRBJ2-7; the D gene is possibly TRBD1 (6 bases). Trimming left V 8 bases short and J 0 bases short, with 17 bases between. Germline assignment: CDR1 LNHDA and CDR2 SQIVND (reference sequence). CDR3 length equals 15 residues.

The rearrangement joins TRBV18 to TRBJ1-6; D gene ambiguous. Germline CDR1 KGHSH, CDR2 LQKENI. Trimming took off 6 bases at V and 10 bases at J, with 19 bases between the two ends. The CDR3 totals 15 residues. The CDR3 loop reads CASSLTGFRGSPLHF. Written as DNA, the CDR3 is TGTGCCAGCTCCCTCACGGGATTTCGGGGATCACCCCTCCACTTT.

The CDR3 nucleotides are TGTGCCAGTAGTCGATATGACTCTCCACGGGACAGTCATGCCTCTTCTGGTGGCTACACCTTC. This gives the protein CASSRYDSPRDSHASSGGYTF. This chain links TRBV19 with TRBJ1-2; 7 nucleotides align to TRBD1. V lost 5 bases, J lost 7 bases, and 31 bases stayed unmatched. The CDR3 is made up of 21 amino acids. Germline values: CDR1 LNHDA, CDR2 SQIVND (reference sequence).

The chain combines TRBV5-1 with TRBJ1-4; 10 bases agree with TRBD1. This CDR3 is built from 17 residues. Germline CDR1 and CDR2: SGHRS and YFSETQ. Trimming at V came to 0 bases and at J to 8 bases, leaving 10 bases not matched to a gene. CDR3: CASSLEPRGQGKEKLFF. The CDR3 DNA follows: TGCGCCAGCAGCTTGGAGCCTAGGGGACAGGGGAAGGAAAAACTGTTTTTT.

As DNA, the CDR3 is TGTGCCAGCAGCTTTACAGTCGGCGAGTATGGCTACACCTTC. Translated: CASSFTVGEYGYTF. V and J are TRBV5-6 and TRBJ1-2; no definite D call. V lost 2 bases, J lost 5 bases, and 13 bases lay in between. The germline V gene encodes CDR1 SGHDT and CDR2 YYEEEE. CDR3 size: 14 residues.

The J gene is TRBJ1-1, the V gene TRBV15; D unclear. V was shortened by 8 bases and J by 1 base, with 17 bases between the two germline ends. Germline V gene sequence: CDR1 LNHNV, CDR2 YYDKDF (reference sequence). CDR3 length: 15 residues. The CDR3 DNA is TGTGCCACCGTAAACCACCTGGGAGAGAACACTGAAGCTTTCTTT. Protein product: CATVNHLGENTEAFF. Using reference TRBV15 and TRBJ1-1 for the parts outside the CDR3, the full variable domain is DAMVIQNPRYQVTQFGKPVTLSCSQTLNHNVMYWYQQKSSQAPKLLFHYYDKDFNNEADTPDNFQSRRPNTSFCFLDIRSPGLGDTAMYLCATVNHLGENTEAFFGQGTRLTVV.

The chain joins TRBV9 to TRBJ2-1, with TRBD2 as a possible D gene (5 bases). The CDR3 is 17 amino acids. The germline V gene has CDR1 SGDLS and CDR2 YYNGEE. V lost 3 bases, J lost 4 bases, and 20 bases lay in between. The CDR3 region has the DNA TGTGCCAGCAGCGATAACTGGCAGACACTAGAGTACAATGAGCAGTTCTTC. Its protein product is CASSDNWQTLEYNEQFF.

The chain links TRBV5-1 to TRBJ2-3; possibly TRBD2 for D (6 bases). The CDR3 totals 17 residues. V gave up 3 bases and J gave up 4 bases, with 21 bases separating them. The germline V gene has CDR1 SGHRS and CDR2 YFSETQ. CDR3 nucleotide sequence: TGCGCCAGCAGCTCGGGTCGGGGACTCCGGAAGGCAGATACGCAGTATTTT. Encoded protein: CASSSGRGLRKADTQYF. The variable domain in full, completed from reference TRBV5-1 and TRBJ2-3, reads KAGVTQTPRYLIKTRGQQVTLSCSPISGHRSVSWYQQTPGQGLQFLFEYFSETQRNKGNFPGRFSGRQFSNSRSEMNVSTLELGDSALYLCASSSGRGLRKADTQYFGPGTRLTVL.

The chain is built from TRBV12-5 and TRBJ1-1; D is unclear. Trimming pared 1 base from V and 7 bases from J, leaving 16 bases between. This CDR3 region has 15 residues. From germline, CDR1 is LGHNT and CDR2 FRNRAP. The CDR3, as DNA: TGTGCTAGTGGTTTGGAGGAGTTCGGCCCTGTTGAAGCTTTCTTT. As protein: CASGLEEFGPVEAFF.

This chain joins TRBV29-1 and TRBJ1-1; 7 bases match TRBD1. The CDR3 has 17 amino acids. Unmatched junction bases numbered 13, after V lost 3 bases and J lost 0 bases. The germline V gene encodes CDR1 SQVTM and CDR2 ANQGSEA. The CDR3 region has the DNA TGCAGCGTTGATCGGGGCGAGGACAGGTCCATGAACACTGAAGCTTTCTTT. This sequence encodes CSVDRGEDRSMNTEAFF.

The chain joins TRBV2 to TRBJ2-1; the match to TRBD2 covers 10 bases. Trimming took 10 bases from V and 5 from J; bases not matched to a gene: 14. Germline CDR1 SNHLY, CDR2 FYNNEI. This CDR3 has 16 amino acids. CDR3 sequence reads: CATTRLAGDTDNEQFF. The CDR3 DNA follows: TGTGCCACCACCCGACTAGCGGGCGATACAGACAATGAGCAGTTCTTC.

The rearrangement links TRBV7-2 to TRBJ2-5, with TRBD2 identical over 10 bases. The CDR3 spans 15 residues. Looked up from germline, CDR1 is SGHTA and CDR2 is FQGNSA. V shed 5 bases and J 3 bases; nucleotides not matched to a gene: 6. The CDR3 coding sequence is TGTGCCAGCAGCGAACGAGCGGGGGGGGAAGAGACCCAGTACTTC. Amino acids: CASSERAGGEETQYF.

The J gene is TRBJ1-6, the V gene TRBV4-3; no clear D. V was pared by 3 bases and J by 7 bases, with 19 bases between. CDR1 and CDR2 from the germline V gene are LGHNA and YSLEER. This CDR3 contains 17 residues. CDR3 loop: CASSQHPYKLENSPLHF. The DNA of the CDR3 is TGCGCCAGCAGCCAGCATCCATATAAGTTAGAGAATTCACCCCTCCACTTT.

This chain joins TRBV5-6 and TRBJ2-1; TRBD2 aligns across 11 bases. The germline CDR1 and CDR2 sequences are SGHDT and YYEEEE. The CDR3 is made up of 17 amino acids. The V and J ends lost 0 bases and 2 bases, in that order; junction bases with no gene match: 4. Here the CDR3 reads CASSLDLAGGPYNEQFF. The CDR3, as DNA: TGTGCCAGCAGCTTGGATCTAGCGGGGGGCCCCTACAATGAGCAGTTCTTC.

This chain links TRBV7-8 with TRBJ2-7; TRBD1 matches at 7 bases. The CDR3 is made up of 13 amino acids. Germline CDR1 is SGHVS and CDR2 is FQNEAQ. Trimming removed 6 bases from V and 6 bases from J; junction bases left unmatched: 8. The DNA for the CDR3 is TGTGCCAGCAGAAAAGGACAGGAACGCGAGCAGTACTTC. As protein: CASRKGQEREQYF. The full variable domain, in which reference TRBV7-8 and TRBJ2-7 provide the parts outside the CDR3, is GAGVSQSPRYKVAKRGQDVALRCDPISGHVSLFWYQQALGQGPEFLTYFQNEAQLDKSGLPSDRFFAERPEGSVSTLKIQRTQQEDSAVYLCASRKGQEREQYFGPGTRLTVT.

The V and J genes are TRBV9 and TRBJ1-4; 9 positions match TRBD1. Germline V gene data show CDR1 as SGDLS and CDR2 as YYNGEE. The CDR3 has 15 amino acids. V dropped 4 bases and J dropped 8; count of bases not matched to a gene: 9. Here the CDR3 reads CASSPDRGRPEKLFF. CDR3 nucleotide sequence: TGTGCCAGCAGCCCGGACAGGGGACGTCCAGAAAAACTGTTTTTT. Full variable domain (remainder filled in from reference TRBV9 and TRBJ1-4): DSGVTQTPKHLITATGQRVTLRCSPRSGDLSVYWYQQSLDQGLQFLIQYYNGEERAKGNILERFSAQQFPDLHSELNLSSLELGDSALYFCASSPDRGRPEKLFFGSGTQLSVL.

The V and J genes are TRBV6-5 and TRBJ2-1; no clear D gene. V lost 7 bases to trimming and J lost 10 bases, with 14 bases between them. CDR1 and CDR2 from the germline V gene are MNHEY and SVGAGI. The length of the CDR3 is 12 residues. In nucleotides, the CDR3 is TGTGCCAGCATCCCTTGTCCCTTGGAGCAGTTCTTC. Its protein is CASIPCPLEQFF.

The chain is built from TRBV10-2 and TRBJ1-2; 9 nucleotides align to TRBD1. V was clipped by 4 bases and J by 4 bases; unmatched bases: 7. CDR1 is WSHSY, CDR2 SAAADI, per germline. The CDR3 covers 15 residues. The CDR3 sequence is CASSGFLTGGYGYTF. CDR3 bases: TGCGCCAGCAGTGGATTCCTGACAGGGGGCTATGGCTACACCTTC.

The J gene is TRBJ2-5, the V gene TRBV5-6, with D possibly TRBD1 on 5 matching bases. The CDR3 contains 14 residues. Trimming removed 4 bases from V and 1 base from J, with 11 bases in between. Germline V gives CDR1 SGHDT, CDR2 YYEEEE. In DNA form, the CDR3 reads TGTGCCAGCAGCCTACCCAGGGTCCAAGAGACCCAGTACTTC. Encoded protein: CASSLPRVQETQYF.

The genes are TRBV9 and TRBJ1-2; perhaps TRBD1 as D (5 bases). Trimming stripped 3 bases from V and 3 bases from J, with 21 bases between. The CDR3 is 17 amino acids. Germline V CDR1 and CDR2: SGDLS, YYNGEE. The CDR3 nucleotides read TGTGCCAGCAGCGAGAACAAAACCACAGGTGAAGACTATGGCTACACCTTC. Translating gives CASSENKTTGEDYGYTF. The whole variable domain, remainder taken from reference TRBV9 and TRBJ1-2, is DSGVTQTPKHLITATGQRVTLRCSPRSGDLSVYWYQQSLDQGLQFLIQYYNGEERAKGNILERFSAQQFPDLHSELNLSSLELGDSALYFCASSENKTTGEDYGYTFGSGTRLTVV.

This chain links TRBV6-5 with TRBJ1-2; 8 nucleotides line up with TRBD1. Germline V lookup: CDR1 MNHEY, CDR2 SVGAGI. Unmatched junction bases numbered 12, after V lost 4 bases and J lost 5 bases. The CDR3 runs to 16 residues. The DNA of the CDR3 is TGTGCCAGCAGTTTCATACCTCAGGGGGCCTGGTATGGCTACACCTTC. Its translation is CASSFIPQGAWYGYTF.